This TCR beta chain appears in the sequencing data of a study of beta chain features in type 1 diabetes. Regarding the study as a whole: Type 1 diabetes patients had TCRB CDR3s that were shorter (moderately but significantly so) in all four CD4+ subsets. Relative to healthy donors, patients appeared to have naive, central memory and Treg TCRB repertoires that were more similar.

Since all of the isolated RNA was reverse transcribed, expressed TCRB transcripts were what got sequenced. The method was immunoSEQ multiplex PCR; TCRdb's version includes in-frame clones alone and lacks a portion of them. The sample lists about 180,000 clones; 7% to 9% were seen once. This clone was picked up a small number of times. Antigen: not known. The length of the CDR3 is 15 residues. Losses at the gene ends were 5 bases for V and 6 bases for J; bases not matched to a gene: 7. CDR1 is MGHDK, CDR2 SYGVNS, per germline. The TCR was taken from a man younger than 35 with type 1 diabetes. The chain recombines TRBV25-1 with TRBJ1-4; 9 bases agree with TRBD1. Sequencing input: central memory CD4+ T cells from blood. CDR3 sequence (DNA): TGTGCCAGCAGTATTACAGGGGGCGCTGATGAAAAACTGTTTTTT. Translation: CASSITGGADEKLFF.